The sequence of this T cell receptor beta chain was determined in a study of T-cell reconstitution after alpha-beta-depleted transplantation in children. Trimming left V 5 bases short and J 0 bases short, with 14 bases between. The CDR3 runs to 16 residues. Germline CDR1 is SGHVS and CDR2 is FNYEAQ. As it was prepared, the TCRbeta library received unique molecular identifiers. Each CDR3 protein gets one entry after TCRdb re-called the PCR reads with MiXCR. Of hundreds of thousands of distinct CDR3 sequences listed, approximately 8.9% are singletons. General study findings and limits: Several hundred rapidly expanded clones from non-depleted graft cells reportedly supplied alpha-beta T cells about two months post-transplant. One year post-transplant, T-cell counts and diversity were largely derived from T cells produced anew. Surviving recipient T cells and intrathymic progenitors accounted for some patients' high TCRbeta diversity at day 60.

At least ten counts were recorded for this clonotype. What it binds is not known. The material sequenced was PBMCs, mostly from graft donor cells, taken 180 days after TCRalphabeta/CD19-depleted stem cell transplant. This receptor was identified in a male patient younger than 18 who had a stem cell transplant for acute lymphoblastic leukemia, so the T cells may come from the graft donor. The rearrangement joins TRBV7-6 to TRBJ1-5, with a possible D match to TRBD1 (6 bases). CDR3 nucleotide sequence: TGTGCCAGCAGCGCCGTAGGGGGGGATAGCAATCAGCCCCAGCATTTT. Translated: CASSAVGGDSNQPQHF.